Described below is a single TCR beta chain sequence and its context. These data come from a study of blood T cell repertoires in COVID-19. Study summary: Both acute and convalescent COVID-19 samples were obtained from the United States, Italy and Spain. T cells, B-cell-depleted T cells, or PBMCs provided the cDNA or gDNA that served as material.

Per the original data handling: For nucleated cells, counts were estimated from reference gene primer amplification. Clones were sequenced by immunoSEQ multiplex PCR, and TCRdb holds only the in-frame ones, with some missing. That table gives V, J and clone size, and the DNA gave D and trimming. There are more than 250,000 clones in the sample; roughly 86% occur only once, and 2.1% lies in the top ten. Germline trimming cut 9 bases from V and 8 bases from J; bases unmatched to any gene: 7. This CDR3 has 14 amino acids. Germline V gives CDR1 MNHEY, CDR2 SVGAGI. The sequencing input was peripheral blood. The source is a young woman who had recovered from COVID-19. This sequence joins TRBV6-5 and TRBJ2-2; 12 nucleotides line up with TRBD2. The CDR3 coding sequence is TGTGCCAGTAGGACTAGCGGGGTTTCAGGGGAGCTGTTTTTT. Protein product: CASRTSGVSGELFF.